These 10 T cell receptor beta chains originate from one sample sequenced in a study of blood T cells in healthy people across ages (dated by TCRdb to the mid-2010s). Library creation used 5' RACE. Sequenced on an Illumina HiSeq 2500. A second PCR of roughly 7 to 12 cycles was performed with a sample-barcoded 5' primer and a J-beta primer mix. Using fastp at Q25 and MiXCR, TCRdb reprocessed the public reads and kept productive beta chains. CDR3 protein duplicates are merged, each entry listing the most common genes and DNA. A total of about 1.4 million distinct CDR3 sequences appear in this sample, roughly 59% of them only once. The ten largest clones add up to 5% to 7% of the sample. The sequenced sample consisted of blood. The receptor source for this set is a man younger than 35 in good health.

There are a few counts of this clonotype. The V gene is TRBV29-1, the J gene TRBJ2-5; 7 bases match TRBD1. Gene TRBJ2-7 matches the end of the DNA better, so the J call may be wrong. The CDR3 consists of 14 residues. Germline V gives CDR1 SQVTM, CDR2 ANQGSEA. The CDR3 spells CSVEVPLTGYEQYF. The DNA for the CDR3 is TGCAGCGTTGAGGTCCCCCTGACAGGGTACGAGCAGTACTTC.

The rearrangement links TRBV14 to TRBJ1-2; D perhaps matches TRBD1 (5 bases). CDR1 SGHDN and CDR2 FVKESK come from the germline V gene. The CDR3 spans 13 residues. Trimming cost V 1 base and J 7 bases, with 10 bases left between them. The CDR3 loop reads CASSQVRGAGYTF. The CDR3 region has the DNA TGTGCCAGCAGCCAAGTTAGAGGGGCTGGCTACACCTTC.

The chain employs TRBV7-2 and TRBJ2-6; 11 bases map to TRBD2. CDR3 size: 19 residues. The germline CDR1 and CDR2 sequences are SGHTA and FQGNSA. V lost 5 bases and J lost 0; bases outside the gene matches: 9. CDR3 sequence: CASSLNSGRGFSGANVLTF. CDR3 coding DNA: TGTGCCAGCAGCCTCAATAGCGGGAGGGGTTTCTCTGGGGCCAACGTCCTGACTTTC.

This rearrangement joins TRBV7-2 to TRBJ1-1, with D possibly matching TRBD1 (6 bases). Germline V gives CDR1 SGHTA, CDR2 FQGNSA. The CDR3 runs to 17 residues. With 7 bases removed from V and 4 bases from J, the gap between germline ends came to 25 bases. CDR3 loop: CASTHRFQGRFPTEAFF. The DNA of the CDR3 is TGTGCCAGCACCCATCGATTCCAGGGGCGCTTTCCCACTGAAGCTTTCTTT.

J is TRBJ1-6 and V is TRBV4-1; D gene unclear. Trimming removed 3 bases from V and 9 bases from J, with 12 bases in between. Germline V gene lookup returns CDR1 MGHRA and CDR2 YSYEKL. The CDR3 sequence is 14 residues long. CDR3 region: CASSHEGAVSPLHF. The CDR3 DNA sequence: TGCGCCAGCAGCCATGAGGGTGCGGTTTCACCCCTCCACTTT.

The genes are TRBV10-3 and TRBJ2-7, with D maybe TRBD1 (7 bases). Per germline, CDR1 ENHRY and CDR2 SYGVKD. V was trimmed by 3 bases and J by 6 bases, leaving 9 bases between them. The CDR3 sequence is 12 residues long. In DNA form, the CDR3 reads TGTGCCATCAGTGACCAGGGGGGCGAGCAGTACTTC. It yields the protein CAISDQGGEQYF.

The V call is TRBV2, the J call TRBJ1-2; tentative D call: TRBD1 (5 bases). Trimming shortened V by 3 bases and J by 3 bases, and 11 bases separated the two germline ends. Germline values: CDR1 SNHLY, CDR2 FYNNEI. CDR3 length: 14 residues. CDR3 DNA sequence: TGTGCCAGCAGTGAGCGACAGAGCGACTATGGCTACACCTTC. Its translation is CASSERQSDYGYTF.

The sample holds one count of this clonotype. In DNA form, the CDR3 reads TGTGCCAGCAGCCTATCAGGGTGGACCGAGCAGTACTTC. It yields the protein CASSLSGWTEQYF. V usage is TRBV27 and J usage is TRBJ2-7, with a weak D call TRBD1 (5 bases). Trimming stripped 6 bases from V and 6 bases from J, with 15 bases between. CDR3 length: 13 amino acids. The germline gives CDR1 MNHEY, CDR2 SMNVEV (reference sequence).

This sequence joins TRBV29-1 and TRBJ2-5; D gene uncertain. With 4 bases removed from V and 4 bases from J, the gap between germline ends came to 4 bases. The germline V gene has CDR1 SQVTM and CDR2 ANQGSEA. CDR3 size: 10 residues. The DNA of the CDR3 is TGCAGCGTTGCGATAGAGACCCAGTACTTC. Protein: CSVAIETQYF.

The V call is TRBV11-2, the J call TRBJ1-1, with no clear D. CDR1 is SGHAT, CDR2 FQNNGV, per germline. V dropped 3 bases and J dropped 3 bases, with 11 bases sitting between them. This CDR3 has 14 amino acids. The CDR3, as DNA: TGTGCCAGCAGCTTGGGTGTCTCGGACACTGAAGCTTTCTTT. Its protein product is CASSLGVSDTEAFF.